These 27 T cell receptor beta chains were sequenced from one sample in a study of identifying expanded T cells in peripheral blood (dated by TCRdb to between 2017 and 2020). Library preparation was by the immunoSEQ multiplex PCR assay. TCRdb mirrors the immuneACCESS table, restricted to in-frame sequences. Some clones are absent from its copies; in checked studies, under half trace to an unresolved V gene, and the reason for the others is unknown. A total of roughly 100,000 clones appear in this sample, around 88% of them only once. Of the sample, 13% to 15% is held by the ten largest clones. Source material: blood. The receptors derive from a person between 18 and 69 years old in good health.

The chain combines TRBV19 with TRBJ1-5, with D tentatively TRBD1 (6 bases). This CDR3 is 15 amino acids long. CDR1 is LNHDA and CDR2 is SQIVND in the germline V gene (reference sequence). V lost 10 bases and J lost 3, with 19 bases in between. CDR3 region: CATTDWGGVNQPQHF. CDR3 DNA sequence: TGTGCCACCACGGATTGGGGGGGCGTCAATCAGCCCCAGCATTTT.

This chain uses TRBV18 with TRBJ2-7, with 7 bases identical to TRBD1. V dropped 6 bases and J dropped 5; count of bases not matched to a gene: 10. CDR3 length equals 14 residues. The germline V gene has CDR1 KGHSH and CDR2 LQKENI. The CDR3 loop reads CASSPGTDLHEQYF. CDR3 DNA: TGTGCCAGCTCCCCCGGGACAGACCTTCACGAGCAGTACTTC.

The chain carries TRBV27 and TRBJ2-7, with 8 bases matching TRBD2. The CDR3 has 15 amino acids. V lost 6 bases, J lost 3 bases, and 10 bases stayed unmatched. Germline lookup yields CDR1 MNHEY and CDR2 SMNVEV (reference sequence). The CDR3 region is CASRHLAGGIYEQYF. The CDR3 bases are TGTGCCAGCAGACACCTGGCGGGAGGTATCTACGAGCAGTACTTC.

V is TRBV6-1 and J is TRBJ2-1; D ambiguous. The CDR3 covers 14 residues. Germline assignment: CDR1 MNHNS and CDR2 SASEGT. V shed 0 bases and J shed 5 bases, with 8 bases lying between them. CDR3: CASSEAPLNNEQFF. DNA of the CDR3: TGTGCCAGCAGTGAAGCCCCACTTAACAATGAGCAGTTCTTC.

This chain joins TRBV7-6 and TRBJ2-2; D is perhaps TRBD2 (6 bases). This CDR3 region has 15 residues. V was clipped by 0 bases and J by 6 bases, with 11 bases between them. Germline lookup yields CDR1 SGHVS and CDR2 FNYEAQ. CDR3 sequence reads: CASSLAAGRSGELFF. The CDR3 region has the DNA TGTGCCAGCAGCTTAGCCGCAGGGAGGTCCGGGGAGCTGTTTTTT.

V is TRBV5-1 and J is TRBJ2-2; unclear D gene. The V gene's germline CDR1 is SGHRS and CDR2 YFSETQ. The CDR3 is 14 amino acids. V dropped 4 bases and J dropped 6 bases, with 13 bases sitting between them. CDR3 nucleotides: TGCGCCAGCAGCGAAAATTTGGACGCCGGGGAGCTGTTTTTT. The encoded protein is CASSENLDAGELFF.

In this sample, this clone turned up once. Other DNA sequences of this sample code for an identical CDR3. This chain connects TRBV11-3 to TRBJ2-7, with D tentatively TRBD1 (5 bases). Germline V gene lookup returns CDR1 SGHNT and CDR2 YENEEA. The CDR3 has 14 residues. Trimming removed 1 base at V and 4 bases at J, with 11 bases between. CDR3 protein: CASSLGAGSYEQYF. The CDR3 nucleotides read TGTGCCAGCAGCTTAGGGGCAGGGTCGTACGAGCAGTACTTC.

The CDR3 loop is CAITGGLAGGNEQFF. DNA of the CDR3: TGTGCCATCACCGGCGGACTAGCGGGAGGGAATGAGCAGTTCTTC. The J gene is TRBJ2-1, the V gene TRBV10-3; TRBD2 agrees at 15 bases. Per the germline V gene, CDR1 is ENHRY and CDR2 is SYGVKD. The CDR3 is 15 amino acids. The trim removed 7 bases at V and 7 bases at J, leaving 5 bases unmatched.

The V and J genes are TRBV2 and TRBJ2-1, with 7 bases lining up with TRBD1. Germline CDR1 reads SNHLY; CDR2 reads FYNNEI. The CDR3 extends over 14 amino acids. Trimming removed 6 bases from V and 4 bases from J; junction bases left unmatched: 6. The CDR3 spells CASRDPGQYNEQFF. The CDR3 DNA sequence: TGTGCCAGCAGGGACCCGGGACAGTACAATGAGCAGTTCTTC.

The chain carries TRBV14 and TRBJ2-7, with TRBD1 matching 9 bases. After removal of 6 bases from V and 2 bases from J, the junction contained 5 bases not matched to a gene. This CDR3 is built from 14 residues. Germline V gives CDR1 SGHDN, CDR2 FVKESK. The DNA of the CDR3 is TGTGCCAGCAGAGGACAGGGGAATACCTACGAGCAGTACTTC. The encoded protein is CASRGQGNTYEQYF.

J is TRBJ1-5 and V is TRBV11-3; D unresolved. V gave up 3 bases and J gave up 6 bases, with 15 bases separating them. CDR3 length: 15 residues. CDR1 is SGHNT and CDR2 is YENEEA in the germline V gene. DNA of the CDR3: TGTGCCAGCAGCTTCTTGGTTATAGCTCGTCAGCCCCAGCATTTT. Translated, it gives CASSFLVIARQPQHF.

This chain links TRBV28 with TRBJ2-3, with 7 nucleotides matching TRBD2. The CDR3 sequence is 17 residues long. Trimming removed 2 bases from V and 0 bases from J; junction bases left unmatched: 8. CDR1 and CDR2 from the germline V gene are MDHEN and SYDVKM. CDR3: CASSLRGQGLSTDTQYF. In nucleotides, the CDR3 is TGTGCCAGCAGTTTACGAGGGCAGGGACTAAGCACAGATACGCAGTATTTT.

The J gene is TRBJ1-1, the V gene TRBV5-1; D is perhaps TRBD1 (5 bases). Germline-derived CDR1 and CDR2 are SGHRS and YFSETQ. This CDR3 is built from 16 residues. With 1 base removed from V and 0 bases from J, the gap between germline ends came to 13 bases. CDR3 nucleotides: TGCGCCAGCAGCTTGTTAATTGGGGCCATGAACACTGAAGCTTTCTTT. It codes for CASSLLIGAMNTEAFF. Filled out from reference TRBV5-1 and TRBJ1-1, the complete variable domain reads KAGVTQTPRYLIKTRGQQVTLSCSPISGHRSVSWYQQTPGQGLQFLFEYFSETQRNKGNFPGRFSGRQFSNSRSEMNVSTLELGDSALYLCASSLLIGAMNTEAFFGQGTRLTVV.

The chain employs TRBV29-1 and TRBJ2-3, with D unresolved. This CDR3 has 12 amino acids. CDR1 and CDR2 (germline): SQVTM, ANQGSEA. Trimming took 2 bases from V and 2 from J, leaving 5 bases between them. Here the CDR3 reads CSVESDTDTQYF. The CDR3 bases are TGCAGCGTTGAATCAGACACAGATACGCAGTATTTT.

This clone was seen only once. The J gene is TRBJ2-7, the V gene TRBV11-1, with 7 positions matching TRBD1. V shed 1 base and J 9 bases; nucleotides not matched to a gene: 3. The CDR3 sequence is 12 residues long. Germline V gives CDR1 SGHAT, CDR2 FQDESV (reference sequence). The CDR3 reads CASSLDRGRQYF. The DNA for the CDR3 is TGTGCCAGCAGCTTAGACAGGGGAAGGCAGTACTTC.

V usage is TRBV5-1 and J usage is TRBJ2-1; 8 bases agree with TRBD2. In germline, CDR1 is SGHRS, CDR2 YFSETQ. With 4 bases clipped from V and 6 bases from J, the junction kept 9 bases outside the gene matches. The CDR3 sequence is 15 residues long. CDR3 residues: CASSLTSGGLNEQFF. CDR3 bases: TGCGCCAGCAGCCTAACTAGCGGAGGCCTCAATGAGCAGTTCTTC.

The chain carries TRBV6-5 and TRBJ2-2; D is perhaps TRBD1 or TRBD2 (5 bases each). Trimming shortened V by 6 bases and J by 2 bases, and 13 bases separated the two germline ends. The CDR3 length is 15 residues. Germline CDR1 MNHEY, CDR2 SVGAGI. Here the CDR3 reads CASSPAGGNTGELFF. The CDR3 bases are TGTGCCAGCAGCCCCGCTGGGGGAAACACCGGGGAGCTGTTTTTT.

J is TRBJ2-3 and V is TRBV5-6; D possibly corresponds to TRBD2 (5 bases). Trimming cost V 6 bases and J 4 bases, with 27 bases left between them. CDR3 length equals 18 residues. CDR1 SGHDT and CDR2 YYEEEE come from the germline V gene. CDR3 sequence: CASNEGRIRGMFADTQYF. DNA for the CDR3: TGTGCCAGCAACGAAGGTAGGATCCGAGGGATGTTCGCAGATACGCAGTATTTT.

The rearrangement links TRBV5-1 to TRBJ2-1; D tentatively fits TRBD1 or TRBD2 (5 bases each). CDR3 size: 15 residues. V was trimmed by 4 bases and J by 6 bases, leaving 17 bases between them. Germline CDR1 is SGHRS and CDR2 is YFSETQ. CDR3: CASSRDPPQTNEQFF. CDR3 coding DNA: TGCGCCAGCAGCAGGGACCCCCCCCAAACCAATGAGCAGTTCTTC.

The chain is built from TRBV2 and TRBJ2-2; possibly TRBD1 for D (6 bases). Germline CDR1 and CDR2: SNHLY and FYNNEI. The CDR3 extends over 13 amino acids. The V and J ends lost 4 bases and 7 bases respectively, with 10 bases between them. CDR3 sequence reads: CASSGIRGGELFF. The CDR3 nucleotides are TGTGCCAGCAGTGGCATCAGGGGCGGGGAGCTGTTTTTT.

The chain is built from TRBV27 and TRBJ2-5, with 8 bases matching TRBD1. The CDR3 runs 14 residues. CDR1 is MNHEY and CDR2 is SMNVEV in the germline V gene (reference sequence). V was clipped by 8 bases and J by 1 base; unmatched bases: 6. CDR3 DNA sequence: TGTGCCAGCGGCCCCGGACAGGGCCAAGAGACCCAGTACTTC. Translating it yields CASGPGQGQETQYF.

This clone was seen only once. V and J are TRBV7-9 and TRBJ1-4, with 9 positions matching TRBD1. The CDR3 loop spans 16 amino acids. V gave up 0 bases and J gave up 7 bases; unmatched junction bases: 6. Germline V gene sequence: CDR1 SEHNR, CDR2 FQNEAQ (reference sequence). This CDR3 is CASSLARTGASEKLFF. The CDR3 DNA sequence: TGTGCCAGCAGCTTAGCCCGGACAGGGGCGAGTGAAAAACTGTTTTTT.

In the case of this clone: At the DNA level, this CDR3 is encoded by other sequences in the same sample as well. J is TRBJ2-3 and V is TRBV9; unclear D gene. Per germline, CDR1 SGDLS and CDR2 YYNGEE. V was shortened by 1 base and J by 0 bases, with 3 bases between the two germline ends. The CDR3 loop spans 13 amino acids. CDR3 amino acids: CASSVLSTDTQYF. In nucleotides, the CDR3 is TGTGCCAGCAGCGTACTGAGCACAGATACGCAGTATTTT.

The chain has TRBV18 and TRBJ1-2; D is unresolved. The CDR3 length is 13 residues. Germline V gene sequence: CDR1 KGHSH, CDR2 LQKENI. V was cut by 3 bases and J by 8 bases, with 13 bases left in between. Written as DNA, the CDR3 is TGTGCCAGCTCACCTTCTAAGGACCTAGGCTACACCTTC. It encodes CASSPSKDLGYTF.

The V call is TRBV18, the J call TRBJ2-7; no definite D call. This CDR3 has 13 residues. From germline, CDR1 is KGHSH and CDR2 LQKENI. V shed 4 bases and J shed 3 bases, with 10 bases lying between them. The CDR3 coding sequence is TGTGCCAGCTCACTTGATTCAGTCTACGAGCAGTACTTC. This codes for CASSLDSVYEQYF.

V usage is TRBV7-2 and J usage is TRBJ2-3; TRBD2 agrees at 14 bases. CDR3 length: 17 amino acids. With V trimmed by 1 base and J by 4 bases, 4 bases remained unmatched. Germline lookup yields CDR1 SGHTA and CDR2 FQGNSA. The CDR3 loop reads CASSLGLAGGRSDTQYF. DNA of the CDR3: TGTGCCAGCAGCTTAGGACTAGCGGGGGGGCGGTCAGATACGCAGTATTTT.

The DNA for the CDR3 is TGTGCCAGCACTTTTACAGGCACAGATACGCAGTATTTT. It encodes CASTFTGTDTQYF. The chain couples TRBV6-6 to TRBJ2-3, with unresolved D. V lost 7 bases and J 1 base, leaving 9 bases between the germline ends. The germline CDR1 and CDR2 sequences are MNHNY and SVGAGI (reference sequence). This CDR3 is 13 amino acids long.